This T cell receptor beta chain was sequenced in a study of blood T cell repertoires in COVID-19. Across the whole study: The samples span acute and convalescent COVID-19 from the United States, Italy and Spain. Sample material is recorded as cDNA or gDNA derived from T cells, B-cell-depleted T cells, or PBMCs.

Germline V gene sequence: CDR1 MNHNS, CDR2 SASEGT. V lost 1 base, J lost 1 base, and 5 bases lay in between. The CDR3 runs 14 residues. Method: immunoSEQ multiplex PCR; TCRdb's copy keeps in-frame clones and lacks some. The sample records approximately 74,000 clones, roughly 80% being singletons. The clonotype originates from a woman at least 80 years old with active or convalescent COVID-19. The genes are TRBV6-1 and TRBJ1-3; D unresolved. The sample was peripheral blood. DNA of the CDR3: TGTGCCAGCAGTGAAGTCAGATCTGGAAACACCATATATTTT. Protein product: CASSEVRSGNTIYF.